These 27 T cell receptor beta chains share one sample of origin, sequenced in a study of tumor and adjacent non-tumor tissue in lung cancer. This sample's RNA came from whole unsorted tissue. More than 3 cm separated this lung sample from the edge of the tumor. Three rounds of nested PCR, following a modified ARM-PCR protocol, produced the TCRbeta library. TCRdb reprocessed the multiplex PCR reads with MiXCR, giving one entry per CDR3 protein. The top ten clones hold approximately 55% of a sample with some 73,000 distinct CDR3 sequences, more than 80% of them seen once. Material for sequencing was distant non-tumor lung tissue. Receptor source: a man aged 55 to 70 with non-small cell lung cancer.

Comments on this clonotype: The junction and the germline gene differ at one end; a read error may be behind it. This chain connects TRBV5-4 to TRBJ2-3, with TRBD2 identical over 10 bases. Germline V CDR1 and CDR2: SGHNT, YYREEE (reference sequence). The CDR3 length is 16 residues. In DNA form, the CDR3 reads TGCGCTAGCAGCTTGTGGGCTAGCGGGAGTAGTGATACGCAGTATTTT. It translates to CASSLWASGSSDTQYF.

The chain joins TRBV4-3 to TRBJ2-7; D may be TRBD1 or TRBD2 (6 bases each). Germline V lookup: CDR1 LGHNA, CDR2 YSLEER. This CDR3 is built from 17 residues. Deletions cut 0 bases from V and 2 bases from J, with 17 bases between. The CDR3 is CASSQEIRTGAAYEQYF. The CDR3 region has the DNA TGCGCCAGCAGCCAAGAAATCAGGACGGGGGCCGCCTACGAGCAGTACTTC.

On this clonotype itself: The junction and the germline gene differ at one end; a read error may be behind it. The gene calls are TRBV20-1 and TRBJ2-7; maybe TRBD2 (6 bases). Germline lookup yields CDR1 DFQATT and CDR2 SNEGSKA (reference sequence). CDR3 length: 15 amino acids. The CDR3 sequence: CNAPTTSWRPSGQYF. The CDR3 DNA sequence: TGCAATGCTCCCACCACTAGCTGGAGGCCCTCCGGGCAGTACTTC.

As to this clonotype: Relative to the germline gene, one junction end is altered; a read error may explain this. The chain links TRBV4-2 to TRBJ2-7, with D tentatively TRBD1 (6 bases). Germline assignment: CDR1 LGHNA and CDR2 YNFKEQ. This CDR3 is built from 13 residues. The chain's CDR3 is CASSHRVSYEQYF. CDR3 sequence (DNA): TGTGCTAGCAGCCACAGGGTCTCCTACGAGCAGTACTTC.

About this clonotype: A read error may account for a junction end that differs from germline. The CDR3 DNA reads TGTGCCAGCAGCTTCGCGACTAGCGCCTACACAGGTACGCAGTATTTT. Protein sequence: CASSFATSAYTGTQYF. The chain combines TRBV7-8 with TRBJ2-3; 8 bases map to TRBD2. The germline CDR1 and CDR2 sequences are SGHVS and FQNEAQ. CDR3 length equals 16 residues. The full variable domain, with the rest looked up from reference TRBV7-8 and TRBJ2-3, is GAGVSQSPRYKVAKRGQDVALRCDPISGHVSLFWYQQALGQGPEFLTYFQNEAQLDKSGLPSDRFFAERPEGSVSTLKIQRTQQEDSAVYLCASSFATSAYTGTQYFGPGTRLTVL.

Of note for this clonotype: Mismatch with germline at one junction end may stem from a read error. The CDR3 reads CASSQGSSNRPQHF. DNA of the CDR3: TGCGCCAGCAGCCAAGGGAGTAGCAATCGGCCCCAGCATTTT. The chain carries TRBV4-2 and TRBJ1-5, with D uncertain. This CDR3 region has 14 residues. The germline gives CDR1 LGHNA, CDR2 YNFKEQ.

As concerns this clonotype: The junction differs from germline at one of its ends, possibly a read error. The chain joins TRBV11-1 to TRBJ2-7, with D perhaps matching TRBD2 (5 bases). CDR3 length: 16 residues. Germline V gene sequence: CDR1 SGHAT, CDR2 FQDESV (reference sequence). Here the CDR3 DNA reads TGTACCAGCATCTTAGCGATTCGTGACAACTCCTACGAGCAGTACTTC. Its translation: CTSILAIRDNSYEQYF.

In the case of this clonotype: The germline gene is not matched at one end of the junction; a read error may be the cause. The chain has TRBV29-1 and TRBJ1-1; D is ambiguous. Germline V gives CDR1 SQVTM, CDR2 ANQGSEA. The CDR3 runs 12 residues. CDR3 bases: TGCAGTATTGAAGGTGGATCCGCTGATGCTTTCTTT. This translates into CSIEGGSADAFF.

This clonotype was counted a few times. The chain recombines TRBV11-3 with TRBJ2-1, with D unclear. CDR3 length equals 12 residues. Trimming took 0 bases from V and 6 from J, leaving 3 bases between them. The germline V gene has CDR1 SGHNT and CDR2 YENEEA. The CDR3 loop reads CASSLDRNEQFF. The CDR3, as DNA: TGTGCCAGCAGCTTAGACCGCAATGAGCAGTTCTTC.

Regarding this clonotype: Relative to the germline gene, one junction end is altered; a read error may explain this. The rearrangement links TRBV10-1 to TRBJ1-1, with a weak D call TRBD1 (5 bases). The CDR3 has 14 residues. Germline CDR1 reads WNHNN; CDR2 reads SYGVQD (reference sequence). CDR3 DNA sequence: TGCACCAGCAGTGAGTCGAGGAGGGGCCCTGAAGCTTTCTTT. This translates into CTSSESRRGPEAFF.

As concerns this clonotype: This CDR3 fails to terminate in the conserved phenylalanine or tryptophan, so it likely reflects a read error. The chain couples TRBV6-1 to TRBJ2-1, with 8 bases that match TRBD2. Germline assignment: CDR1 MNHNS and CDR2 SASEGT. The CDR3 extends over 15 amino acids. CDR3 sequence reads: CDTRPPGLGKDEQFI. The DNA for the CDR3 is TGTGACACCCGACCCCCGGGACTAGGTAAGGATGAGCAGTTCATC.

This chain joins TRBV4-2 and TRBJ2-2; TRBD2 matches 7 bases. CDR3 length equals 18 residues. From germline, CDR1 is LGHNA and CDR2 YNFKEQ. V gave up 0 bases and J gave up 8 bases; unmatched junction bases: 15. The CDR3 coding sequence is TGTGCCAGCAGCCAAGAGACTAGCTGGAGGGAGAGCACTGGGGAGCTGTTTTTT. The encoded protein is CASSQETSWRESTGELFF.

This clonotype appeared many times. V gene TRBV29-1 combines with J gene TRBJ1-1, with D hard to call. From germline, CDR1 is SQVTM and CDR2 ANQGSEA. The ends were cut back, 1 base at V and 8 bases at J, with 11 bases in the middle. This CDR3 spans 12 amino acids. The CDR3 here is CSVEGRVAEAFF. The CDR3 DNA sequence: TGCAGCGTTGAAGGTAGGGTGGCAGAAGCTTTCTTT.

Turning to this clonotype: Compared with germline, one end of the junction differs, possibly owing to a read error. V usage is TRBV11-3 and J usage is TRBJ2-1, with D possibly being TRBD2 (6 bases). The CDR3 is 16 residues long. Germline CDR1 and CDR2: SGHNT and YENEEA. Here the CDR3 reads CASSLGGTSIHNEPFF. CDR3 nucleotides: TGTGCCAGCAGCTTAGGGGGTACTAGCATCCACAATGAGCCGTTCTTC.

J is TRBJ2-2 and V is TRBV11-3; D is unresolved. Trimming removed 10 bases from V and 6 bases from J, with 18 bases in between. The CDR3 consists of 14 residues. In germline, CDR1 is SGHNT, CDR2 YENEEA. The CDR3 nucleotides are TGTGCCAATAGTTTTACGATTGAGCCCGGGGAGCTGTTTTTT. Translating it yields CANSFTIEPGELFF.

With regard to this clonotype: The junction departs from the called germline gene at one end, perhaps through a read error. This chain links TRBV11-1 with TRBJ2-1; TRBD2 aligns across 9 bases. Germline loops: CDR1 SGHAT, CDR2 FQDESV (reference sequence). This CDR3 contains 17 residues. CDR3 coding DNA: TGTGCCGGCAGCTTTTCTCGGCTAGCGGGATGCAACAATGAGCAGTTCTTC. Its protein product is CAGSFSRLAGCNNEQFF.

Points on this clonotype: With a much larger clone just one base away, this may be a read error. This chain joins TRBV12-5 and TRBJ2-7, with 12 nucleotides matching TRBD2. CDR1 and CDR2 from the germline V gene are LGHNT and FRNRAP. The CDR3 length is 16 residues. Losses at the gene ends were 5 bases for V and 2 bases for J; bases not matched to a gene: 7. The CDR3 coding sequence is TGTGCTAGTGGTATGGCCCTAGCGGGAGGGCCCTACGAGCAGTACTTC. Translating gives CASGMALAGGPYEQYF.

On this clonotype itself: Since a much larger clone is just one base distant, this may be a read error. The chain uses TRBV12-3 or TRBV12-4 and TRBJ2-1; 11 nucleotides agree with TRBD1. This CDR3 is 15 amino acids long. CDR3 sequence (DNA): TGTGGCAGCAGTCGTCCCGGGACAGGGGGCAATGAGCAGTTCTTC. Amino acid sequence: CGSSRPGTGGNEQFF.

The genes are TRBV7-6 and TRBJ2-3, with TRBD1 matching 9 bases. This CDR3 has 16 residues. Germline CDR1 SGHVS, CDR2 FNYEAQ. The ends lost 6 bases at V and 0 bases at J; junction bases unmatched: 7. CDR3 coding DNA: TGTGCCAGCAGTCTAAGACAGGGGGGGAGCACAGATACGCAGTATTTT. Translating gives CASSLRQGGSTDTQYF.

This clonotype was recorded a few times. A much larger clone lies a single base off, so this may be a read error. This chain connects TRBV5-6 to TRBJ2-7; 9 positions agree with TRBD2. CDR1 is SGHDT, CDR2 YYEEEE, per germline. The V segment lost 8 bases and the J segment 2 bases; nucleotides outside the gene matches: 14. This CDR3 is built from 16 residues. This CDR3 reads CARSGGTAKGAYEQYF. In nucleotides, the CDR3 is TGTGCCAGGAGCGGGGGGACAGCCAAAGGGGCCTACGAGCAGTACTTC.

A remark on this clonotype: This sequence may be a read error, since a much larger clone differs from it by one base. Given the absence of the conserved phenylalanine or tryptophan at the CDR3 end, a read error is likely. Because the CDR3's place on the DNA is in doubt, the DNA is left out and the CDR3 is given as listed by TCRdb. The chain joins TRBV11-3 to TRBJ2-5; the table's D call, TRBD1, was not checked against the DNA. The germline gives CDR1 SGHNT, CDR2 YENEEA. Termini included, the CDR3 measures 14 amino acids. CDR3: CASSKTDREETQHI.

The chain recombines TRBV20-1 with TRBJ2-4; D remains unclear. The germline V gene has CDR1 DFQATT and CDR2 SNEGSKA (reference sequence). Trimming removed 1 base from V and 1 base from J, with 23 bases in between. The CDR3 runs 19 residues. The CDR3 loop is CSARAIDRALRVAKNIQYF. The CDR3 bases are TGCAGTGCTAGAGCCATCGACCGGGCCCTACGGGTGGCCAAAAACATTCAGTACTTC.

This clonotype has just one count. J is TRBJ2-6 and V is TRBV11-1; possibly TRBD1 for D (6 bases). V shed 6 bases and J shed 0 bases, with 18 bases lying between them. The CDR3 extends over 18 amino acids. The germline V gene has CDR1 SGHAT and CDR2 FQDESV (reference sequence). The DNA for the CDR3 is TGTGCCAGCAGTCAGAGGACACAGGGCTACTCTGGGGCCAACGTCCTGACTTTC. Encoded protein: CASSQRTQGYSGANVLTF.

This chain connects TRBV6-1 to TRBJ2-1; 8 bases align to TRBD2. V trimming: 9 bases; J trimming: 9 bases; junction bases outside the gene matches: 16. The CDR3 covers 15 residues. Looked up from germline, CDR1 is MNHNS and CDR2 is SASEGT. This CDR3 is CASGDPIAGPSEQFF. Here the CDR3 DNA reads TGTGCCAGTGGTGATCCCATAGCGGGACCGTCTGAGCAGTTCTTC.

This clonotype has just a few counts. A much more abundant neighbour one base away suggests this may be a read error. The V gene is TRBV29-1, the J gene TRBJ2-5, with 7 bases that match TRBD2. CDR3 size: 14 residues. CDR1 SQVTM and CDR2 ANQGSEA come from the germline V gene. With V trimmed by 4 bases and J by 5 bases, 10 bases remained unmatched. The CDR3 coding sequence is TGCAGCGTTGGGGAGGGCCCCTCGGGGGAGACCCAGTACTTC. Protein sequence: CSVGEGPSGETQYF.

Comments on this clonotype: A read error is likely, as this CDR3 ends without the conserved phenylalanine or tryptophan. The chain carries TRBV11-3 and TRBJ2-1; D is unresolved. Trimming removed 3 bases from V and 4 bases from J, with 7 bases in between. CDR3 length: 13 amino acids. CDR1 SGHNT and CDR2 YENEEA come from the germline V gene. The CDR3 region is CASSFSVYNEQFS. In DNA form, the CDR3 reads TGTGCCAGCAGCTTCTCCGTTTACAATGAGCAGTTCTCC.

On this clonotype: In this CDR3 the conserved last residue, phenylalanine or tryptophan, is missing, so a read error is likely. No DNA is shown, since the ends of the CDR3 on it are uncertain; the CDR3 is the one TCRdb lists. The J gene is TRBJ2-1, the V gene TRBV6-5; the table's D gene call, TRBD1, was not cross checked with the DNA. Germline values: CDR1 MNHEY, CDR2 SVGAGI. The CDR3 numbers 18 amino acids, ends counted. CDR3 sequence reads: CASSYGGSGGSNYNERFL.